These T cell receptor beta chains were read from a single sample in a study of identical twins. TCRdb ran MiXCR on the 5' RACE reads and lists one entry per CDR3 protein. The data show under 900,000 distinct CDR3 sequences, with around an eighth seen just once and roughly 1.6% held by the top ten. The data also belong to a second study, concerning yellow fever vaccine responses in identical twins.

The sequencing input was PBMCs. Receptor source: a woman between 18 and 30 years old in good health. CDR3s include the opening cysteine and the closing phenylalanine or tryptophan. D genes are given only for firm matches. Clone size is stated in some rows and not others, as once, few, many or a class when expanded.

TRBD1 | TRBJ1-6 | TRBV7-9 | many | TGTGCCAGCAGGCGACAGGGAGATTCACCCCTCCACTTT | CASRRQGDSPLHF
. | TRBJ1-4 | TRBV10-3 | . | TGTGCCATCAGCAAAGACGGATATAATGAAAAACTGTTTTTT | CAISKDGYNEKLFF
TRBD1 | TRBJ1-1 | TRBV6-1 | . | TGTGCCAGCAGCCCTACACAGGGGGCGAGGTTGGCTTTCTTT | CASSPTQGARLAFF
TRBD2 | TRBJ2-1 | TRBV4-1 | few | TGCGCCAGCAACCGAGCGGGAGCAGGTTACAATGAGCAGTTCTTC | CASNRAGAGYNEQFF
. | TRBJ1-5 | TRBV28 | . | TGTGCCAGCCATACTATGCGGGGGGATAGCAATCAGCCCCAGCATTTT | CASHTMRGDSNQPQHF
. | TRBJ1-5 | TRBV5-1 | few | TGCGCCAGCAGCGTCGGGTCCCCTAGCAATCAGCCCCAGCATTTT | CASSVGSPSNQPQHF
. | TRBJ2-3 | TRBV11-2 | . | TGTGCCAGCAGCCATACCCAGGGTGCCGCAGATACGCAGTATTTT | CASSHTQGAADTQYF
. | TRBJ2-5 | TRBV4-1 | . | TGCGCCAGCAGCCAAGTCGGCCCGTGGGGCCTAGCGAGGTACCAAGAGACCCAGTACTTC | CASSQVGPWGLARYQETQYF
TRBD1 | TRBJ2-4 | TRBV12-3/TRBV12-4 | few | TGTGCCAGCAGTTTACAAACAGGGGGCGCGTACTTC | CASSLQTGGAYF
. | TRBJ1-4 | TRBV12-3/TRBV12-4 | . | TGTGCCAGCAGCCCATTGGGAGGGTATGAAAAACTGTTTTTT | CASSPLGGYEKLFF
. | TRBJ2-4 | TRBV10-3 | . | TGTGCCATCAGTAGAGAATCCGGGACACTAAACATTCAGTACTTC | CAISRESGTLNIQYF
. | TRBJ2-3 | TRBV12-3/TRBV12-4 | many | TGTGCCAGCAGTCCGTTTAATATCCATACGCAGTATTTT | CASSPFNIHTQYF
TRBD2 | TRBJ2-7 | TRBV5-1 | many | TGCGCCAGCAGCTTGCCGGGGGGGTCCTACGAGCAGTACTTC | CASSLPGGSYEQYF
TRBD1 | TRBJ1-6 | TRBV2 | . | TGTGCCAGCACCCGGACAGGGGAATTCGATTCACCCCTCCACTTT | CASTRTGEFDSPLHF
. | TRBJ2-3 | TRBV10-3 | few | TGTGCCATCACCCACGGGTCAGCGGATACGCAGTATTTT | CAITHGSADTQYF
. | TRBJ2-1 | TRBV6-1 | many | TGTGCCAGCAGCCCAAGGCCCGGCAATGAGCAGTTCTTC | CASSPRPGNEQFF
. | TRBJ2-7 | TRBV21-1 | . | TGTGCCAGCAGCAAGGTTAAGGGTGCCTACGAGCAGTACTTC | CASSKVKGAYEQYF
TRBD2 | TRBJ2-1 | TRBV6-1 | few | TGTGCCAGCAGCTCCCCGGCGTTAGCGGGAGGGCACAATGAGCAGTTCTTC | CASSSPALAGGHNEQFF
TRBD1 | TRBJ2-2 | TRBV5-1 | . | TGCGCCAGCAGCTTGGGGGGACAGGGCAAGACCGGGGAGCTGTTTTTT | CASSLGGQGKTGELFF
TRBD1 | TRBJ1-1 | TRBV11-2 | few | TGTGCCAGCAGCCCAACGACAGGGGCCGCCAACGCTGAAGCTTTCTTT | CASSPTTGAANAEAFF
. | TRBJ2-1 | TRBV4-2 | few | TGTGCCAGCAGCCAAGACCAGGCAGGCTACAATGAGCAGTTCTTC | CASSQDQAGYNEQFF
. | TRBJ2-5 | TRBV28 | few | TGTGCCAGCATTCAACAGGGCGGTAGGGAGACCCAGTACTTC | CASIQQGGRETQYF
. | TRBJ1-5 | TRBV28 | . | TGTGCCAGCTCTGGCCCGGAGGGGGTTCCTCAGCCCCAGCATTTT | CASSGPEGVPQPQHF
. | TRBJ2-5 | TRBV11-1 | few | TGTGCCAGCAGCTTTGGCCGGAAAGGTGTGGGTGGGAGTCGTGAAGAGACCCAGTACTTC | CASSFGRKGVGGSREETQYF
. | TRBJ2-3 | TRBV9 | few | TGTGCCAGCAGCGTAGAGGTCACAAAAAGCACAGATACGCAGTATTTT | CASSVEVTKSTDTQYF
. | TRBJ1-6 | TRBV12-3/TRBV12-4 | few | TGTGCCAGCAGTAAGACAGGATTAGTAACCCTCCACTTT | CASSKTGLVTLHF
. | TRBJ1-2 | TRBV20-1 | few | TGCAGTCCCACAAGGAGAGGTGGCTACACCTTC | CSPTRRGGYTF
. | TRBJ2-4 | TRBV6-2/TRBV6-3 | few | TGTGCCAGCAGTTACCCTGGCAAGAAAAACATTCAGTACTTC | CASSYPGKKNIQYF
TRBD2 | TRBJ2-4 | TRBV5-1 | few | TGCGCCAGCAGCTTGGAGCTAGCGGGGGCTGCGGACATTCAGTACTTC | CASSLELAGAADIQYF
. | TRBJ2-7 | TRBV29-1 | few | TGCAGCGTTCCGGGGGACGGGTACGAGCAGTACTTC | CSVPGDGYEQYF
. | TRBJ1-2 | TRBV27 | . | TGTGCCAGCAGTGCCTCCGGGACCCGATATGGCTACACCTTC | CASSASGTRYGYTF
. | TRBJ2-7 | TRBV5-4 | . | TGTGCCAGCAGCTTCCCCCCAGCCTACGAGCAGTACTTC | CASSFPPAYEQYF
. | TRBJ2-5 | TRBV24-1 | . | TGTGCCACCAGTGAAGTGACAGGGAGGGAGAAAGAGACCCAGTACTTC | CATSEVTGREKETQYF
TRBD1 | TRBJ1-1 | TRBV6-1 | . | TGTGCCAGCTACCTGTCAGGGGGCGGCACTGAAGCTTTCTTT | CASYLSGGGTEAFF
TRBD1 | TRBJ1-6 | TRBV20-1 | . | TGCAGTGCTAGAGATCTGGACAGGGTTGACTCACCCCTCCACTTT | CSARDLDRVDSPLHF
TRBD1 | TRBJ2-3 | TRBV15 | many | TGTGCCACCAGTACCGGGGGACAGGGCCGCCTCGGCACAGATACGCAGTATTTT | CATSTGGQGRLGTDTQYF
TRBD2 | TRBJ2-7 | TRBV5-1 | . | TGCGCCAGCGCCCGGGGGGGGACTAGCGGGTCCTACGAGCAGTACTTC | CASARGGTSGSYEQYF
. | TRBJ2-5 | TRBV6-1 | few | TGTGCCAGCAGCCCCAGTTTCGTTCCGGAGACCCAGTACTTC | CASSPSFVPETQYF
. | TRBJ1-2 | TRBV20-1 | . | TGCAGTGCCCTATCTATAAAAACAGGGATTGCCTATGGCTACACCTTC | CSALSIKTGIAYGYTF
. | TRBJ2-4 | TRBV24-1 | few | TGTGCCACCAGTGATGCCCGCAGAGGCCAGGGGCTCATTCAGTACTTC | CATSDARRGQGLIQYF
. | TRBJ2-2 | TRBV29-1 | few | TGCAGCGGGGCAGAGAACACCGGGGAGCTGTTTTTT | CSGAENTGELFF
TRBD1 | TRBJ2-2 | TRBV12-3/TRBV12-4 | many | TGTGCCAGCAGCCGACAGGGACAAACCGGGGAGCTGTTTTTT | CASSRQGQTGELFF
TRBD2 | TRBJ2-1 | TRBV20-1 | few | TGCAGTGCTTCGGGACTAGCGCTGTACAATGAGCAGTTCTTC | CSASGLALYNEQFF
. | TRBJ1-2 | TRBV3-1 | many | TGTGCCAGCAGCCCCGGGGATACCAACTATGGCTACACCTTC | CASSPGDTNYGYTF
. | TRBJ1-1 | TRBV20-1 | few | TGCAGTGCTAGAGGGACAGTCCAGAACACTGAAGCTTTCTTT | CSARGTVQNTEAFF
. | TRBJ1-4 | TRBV3-1 | . | TGTGCCAGCAGCCAAGTTACAGGGAAAAAACTGTTTTTT | CASSQVTGKKLFF
TRBD2 | TRBJ2-3 | TRBV10-2 | many | TGCGCCAGCAGCGCCGCCCTAGCGGGGGGGCAGGATACGCAGTATTTT | CASSAALAGGQDTQYF
. | TRBJ2-3 | TRBV10-1 | . | TGCGCCAGCAGTGAGTCAGTAGGGTTCTCTAGCACAGATACGCAGTATTTT | CASSESVGFSSTDTQYF
TRBD1 | TRBJ2-1 | TRBV12-3/TRBV12-4 | many | TGCGCCAGCAGTTTGGGACAGAACAATGAGCAGTTCTTC | CASSLGQNNEQFF
TRBD2 | TRBJ2-5 | TRBV5-5 | . | TGTGCCAGCAGCTTGGCCCGGCCTAGCGGGAGCCCCCAAGAGACCCAGTACTTC | CASSLARPSGSPQETQYF
TRBD1 | TRBJ2-7 | TRBV6-6 | few | TGTGCCAGCAGTTACCCATTGGACAGGGGAGGCGAGCAGTACTTC | CASSYPLDRGGEQYF
. | TRBJ2-1 | TRBV13 | few | TGTGCCAGCAGCTTAGCAGGGACGGGAGACAATGAGCAGTTCTTC | CASSLAGTGDNEQFF
. | TRBJ1-2 | TRBV5-1 | . | TGCGCCAGCAGCCCGACAGGCGGTCCTGAAGGCTACACCTTC | CASSPTGGPEGYTF